A single sample is the source of the 17 T cell receptor beta chains below, sequenced in a study of shared clonotypes between healthy human individuals. This table comes from immunoSEQ multiplex PCR, and its TCRdb copy is limited to in-frame clones, with some not included. The data show around 700,000 clones, roughly 78% seen once. The sample was memory CD4+ T cells sorted from blood. Subset given: CD45RA-negative fraction. The receptors were sampled from a woman in her twenties or thirties in good health.

Written as DNA, the CDR3 is TGTGCCAGCAGCGTAGCTTGGGGGAGCTACGAGCAGTACTTC. Residues: CASSVAWGSYEQYF. The chain has TRBV9 and TRBJ2-7; D tentatively fits TRBD1 or TRBD2 (5 bases each). The CDR3 spans 14 residues. Trimming removed 0 bases from V and 3 bases from J, with 10 bases in between. Germline V gene data show CDR1 as SGDLS and CDR2 as YYNGEE. The entire variable domain, with the rest obtained from reference TRBV9 and TRBJ2-7, is as follows: DSGVTQTPKHLITATGQRVTLRCSPRSGDLSVYWYQQSLDQGLQFLIQYYNGEERAKGNILERFSAQQFPDLHSELNLSSLELGDSALYFCASSVAWGSYEQYFGPGTRLTVT.

The rearrangement links TRBV10-3 to TRBJ2-3; TRBD2 matches at 15 bases. V gave up 8 bases and J gave up 5 bases; unmatched junction bases: 17. The CDR3 is 19 amino acids. Germline values: CDR1 ENHRY, CDR2 SYGVKD. The CDR3 sequence is CAIGRGGTSGRSRQDTQYF. CDR3 DNA sequence: TGTGCCATCGGGAGGGGAGGGACTAGCGGGAGGAGCCGTCAAGATACGCAGTATTTT.

The rearrangement joins TRBV29-1 to TRBJ1-4; D remains unclear. Germline CDR1 reads SQVTM; CDR2 reads ANQGSEA. This CDR3 contains 14 residues. Trimming took off 4 bases at V and 0 bases at J, with 9 bases between the two ends. The CDR3: CSVAPGSTNEKLFF. The CDR3 bases are TGCAGCGTTGCCCCCGGGTCAACTAATGAAAAACTGTTTTTT.

The chain carries TRBV18 and TRBJ1-5, with a tentative D call TRBD1 (5 bases). This CDR3 comprises 14 residues. In germline, CDR1 is KGHSH, CDR2 LQKENI. V lost 3 bases to trimming and J lost 3 bases, with 9 bases between them. Here the CDR3 reads CASSPTGPNQPQHF. CDR3 nucleotides: TGTGCCAGCTCACCCACGGGGCCCAATCAGCCCCAGCATTTT.

This clone came up a few times. The chain uses TRBV14 and TRBJ1-2; D gene ambiguous. From germline, CDR1 is SGHDN and CDR2 FVKESK. V was pared by 3 bases and J by 8 bases, with 13 bases between. The CDR3 has 13 amino acids. This CDR3 reads CASSHARGFGYTF. CDR3 DNA: TGTGCCAGCAGCCACGCTCGGGGTTTCGGCTACACCTTC.

The chain combines TRBV19 with TRBJ2-6; the D is unclear. V was shortened by 5 bases and J by 1 base, with 9 bases between the two germline ends. The CDR3 has 15 residues. The germline V gene encodes CDR1 LNHDA and CDR2 SQIVND (reference sequence). The CDR3 loop reads CASSPTSSGANVLTF. CDR3 sequence (DNA): TGTGCCAGTAGTCCAACATCTTCTGGGGCCAACGTCCTGACTTTC.

The chain recombines TRBV2 with TRBJ2-1; D gene uncertain. The V gene lost 6 bases and the J gene lost 10 bases, with 7 bases spanning the gap. The CDR3 covers 10 residues. CDR1 and CDR2 (germline): SNHLY, FYNNEI. CDR3: CASRVGEQFF. The CDR3 nucleotides read TGTGCCAGCAGAGTCGGAGAGCAGTTCTTC. Looking up the rest from reference TRBV2 and TRBJ2-1 gives the full variable domain: EPEVTQTPSHQVTQMGQEVILRCVPISNHLYFYWYRQILGQKVEFLVSFYNNEISEKSEIFDDQFSVERPDGSNFTLKIRSTKLEDSAMYFCASRVGEQFFGPGTRLTVL.

For this clone: The same CDR3 is also encoded by other DNA sequences in this sample. The chain employs TRBV2 and TRBJ1-1, with unresolved D. The CDR3 has 11 residues. The germline V gene has CDR1 SNHLY and CDR2 FYNNEI. The V end was cut by 4 bases, the J end by 3 bases, with 3 bases between. The DNA for the CDR3 is TGTGCCAGCAGTGGGTACACTGAAGCTTTCTTT. This gives the protein CASSGYTEAFF.

V is TRBV5-5 and J is TRBJ2-5; perhaps TRBD2 as D (5 bases). This CDR3 has 16 amino acids. V lost 4 bases to trimming and J lost 5 bases, with 21 bases between them. Germline-derived CDR1 and CDR2 are SGHKS and YYEKEE (reference sequence). CDR3 in amino acids: CASSLRTGYLGETQYF. The CDR3 DNA sequence: TGTGCCAGCAGCCTACGAACGGGATACCTGGGGGAGACCCAGTACTTC. The full variable domain, in which reference TRBV5-5 and TRBJ2-5 provide the parts outside the CDR3, is DAGVTQSPTHLIKTRGQQVTLRCSPISGHKSVSWYQQVLGQGPQFIFQYYEKEERGRGNFPDRFSARQFPNYSSELNVNALLLGDSALYLCASSLRTGYLGETQYFGPGTRLLVL.

Notes on this clone: A read error may account for a junction end that differs from germline. This CDR3 reads CASSPRTGQLSTEAFF. CDR3 nucleotides: TGTGCCAGCTCCCCACGGACAGGGCAGTTGAGCACTGAAGCTTTCTTT. The chain employs TRBV18 and TRBJ1-1; 8 bases are shared with TRBD1. Looked up from germline, CDR1 is KGHSH and CDR2 is LQKENI. CDR3 length equals 16 residues.

This clone was counted only a few times. The chain uses TRBV9 and TRBJ2-1; 10 bases align to TRBD2. V lost 4 bases and J lost 4; bases outside the gene matches: 11. This CDR3 has 17 residues. Germline lookup yields CDR1 SGDLS and CDR2 YYNGEE. The CDR3 DNA sequence: TGTGCCAGCAGCTCTACTAGCGGGATACCCCGTTACAATGAGCAGTTCTTC. Its protein is CASSSTSGIPRYNEQFF.

The V gene is TRBV29-1, the J gene TRBJ1-3; 10 nucleotides align to TRBD1. V was clipped by 4 bases and J by 3 bases; unmatched bases: 3. From germline, CDR1 is SQVTM and CDR2 ANQGSEA. This CDR3 contains 14 residues. DNA for the CDR3: TGCAGCGTTGGACAGGGGGCGCTTGGAAACACCATATATTTT. As protein: CSVGQGALGNTIYF.

This chain connects TRBV10-1 to TRBJ2-2, with D unclear. This CDR3 has 13 amino acids. The germline V gene has CDR1 WNHNN and CDR2 SYGVQD (reference sequence). Trimming removed 0 bases at V and 6 bases at J, with 5 bases between. The CDR3 loop is CASSESGAGELFF. The CDR3 DNA sequence: TGCGCCAGCAGTGAGTCCGGAGCCGGGGAGCTGTTTTTT.

V and J are TRBV6-6 and TRBJ1-5; possibly TRBD1 for D (5 bases). This CDR3 is 13 amino acids long. Trimming cost V 8 bases and J 7 bases, with 15 bases left between them. CDR1 and CDR2 (germline): MNHNY, SVGAGI (reference sequence). CDR3 DNA sequence: TGTGCCAGCCATAAGGGGCGGGACCAGCCCCAGCATTTT. Translating it yields CASHKGRDQPQHF.

The CDR3 sequence: CASSRGHNMHEQFF. The CDR3 DNA follows: TGTGCCAGCAGCAGGGGACATAATATGCATGAGCAGTTCTTC. The rearrangement links TRBV7-8 to TRBJ2-1; a weak D match, TRBD1 (6 bases). This CDR3 comprises 14 residues. Deletions cut 5 bases from V and 8 bases from J, with 16 bases between. Germline-derived CDR1 and CDR2 are SGHVS and FQNEAQ.

This clone has just a few counts. The rearrangement links TRBV4-1 to TRBJ1-2; no clear D. V lost 0 bases, J lost 3 bases, and 8 bases lay in between. Per the germline V gene, CDR1 is MGHRA and CDR2 is YSYEKL. The CDR3 extends over 14 amino acids. The CDR3 sequence is CASSQDWQYYGYTF. CDR3 in DNA: TGCGCCAGCAGCCAAGATTGGCAGTACTATGGCTACACCTTC.

This clone was counted a single time. The V call is TRBV5-1, the J call TRBJ2-7; 7 nucleotides match TRBD1. CDR1 is SGHRS and CDR2 is YFSETQ in the germline V gene. CDR3 length: 15 residues. Trimming at V came to 3 bases and at J to 3 bases, leaving 9 bases not matched to a gene. The CDR3: CASSSTGSLFYEQYF. The CDR3 DNA follows: TGCGCCAGCAGCTCGACAGGGTCGCTCTTCTACGAGCAGTACTTC. The whole variable domain, remainder taken from reference TRBV5-1 and TRBJ2-7, is KAGVTQTPRYLIKTRGQQVTLSCSPISGHRSVSWYQQTPGQGLQFLFEYFSETQRNKGNFPGRFSGRQFSNSRSEMNVSTLELGDSALYLCASSSTGSLFYEQYFGPGTRLTVT.